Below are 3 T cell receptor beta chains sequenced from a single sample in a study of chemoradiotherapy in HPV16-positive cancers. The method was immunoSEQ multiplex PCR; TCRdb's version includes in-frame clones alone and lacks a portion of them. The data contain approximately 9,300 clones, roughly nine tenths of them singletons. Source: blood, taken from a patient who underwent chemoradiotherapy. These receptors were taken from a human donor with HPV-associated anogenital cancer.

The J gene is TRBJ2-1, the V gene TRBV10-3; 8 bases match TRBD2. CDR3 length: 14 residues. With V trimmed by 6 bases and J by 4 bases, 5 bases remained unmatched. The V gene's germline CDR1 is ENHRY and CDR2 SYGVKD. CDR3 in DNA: TGTGCCATCAGCAATGGACTAGCTTACAATGAGCAGTTCTTC. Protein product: CAISNGLAYNEQFF.

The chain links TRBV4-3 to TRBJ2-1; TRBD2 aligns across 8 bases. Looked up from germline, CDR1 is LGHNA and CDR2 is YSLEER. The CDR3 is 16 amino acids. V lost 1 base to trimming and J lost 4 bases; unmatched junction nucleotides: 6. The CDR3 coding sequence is TGCGCCAGCAGCCAAGCAACTAGCGGAGGGTACAATGAGCAGTTCTTC. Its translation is CASSQATSGGYNEQFF.

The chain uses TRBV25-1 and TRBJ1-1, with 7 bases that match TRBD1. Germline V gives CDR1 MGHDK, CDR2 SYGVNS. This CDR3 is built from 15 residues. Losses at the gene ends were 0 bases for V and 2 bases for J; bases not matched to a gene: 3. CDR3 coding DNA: TGTGCCAGCAGTGAATACGGGACAGCTAACACTGAAGCTTTCTTT. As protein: CASSEYGTANTEAFF.